The present entry profiles one T cell receptor beta chain with its context. The antigen it recognizes is unknown. Base qualities are missing; no much larger clone stands one base away. From the germline V gene, CDR1 is SNHLY and CDR2 is FYNNEI. V trim: 4 bases; J trim: 3 bases; unmatched bases: 14. The CDR3, from cysteine to phenylalanine, totals 18 residues. Only the CDR3 DNA stays, 54 bases, in frame from base 1. This sample stems from a study of T cell responses to AZD1222 COVID-19 vaccine (dated by TCRdb to the early 2020s). Some background on the complete study: Because spike-specific TCR depth and breadth did not differ between the two schedules, AZD1222 recipients who got a second dose at roughly 4 weeks were pooled with those who got a second dose at roughly 12 weeks. A total of 233 trial participants underwent TCR sequencing, of whom roughly 210 received two doses of AZD1222 and about 26 received two doses of the MenACWY control vaccine. Trial participants were enrolled by age into subgroups of 18-55, 56-69 and 70-plus years, and around 150, 28 and 57 TCR-sequenced participants, respectively, were included in these subgroups. The paper as a whole reports these results and caveats: Spike-specific TCR breadth and depth rose significantly after two AZD1222 doses compared with day 0 and with MenACWY recipients. Reportedly, close to half of the unique spike-specific TCRs recognized epitopes lying outside the regions that are mutated in the B.1.351 and B.1.1.7 variants. The vaccine-associated CD4 TCRs covered the entire spike protein, and the dominant responses fell in regions 160-218 and 743-854. Because no day 14 peak-response samples were available, the repertoires could be characterized only after the peak T cell response. Participants were mostly white British and included more females than males, and it was suggested by the authors that clonal diversity may have been underestimated. Conclusions about previously exposed vaccinees were limited because only six AZD1222 recipients were SARS-CoV-2 seropositive at baseline. In the small 56-69-year group, the increase in depth fell short of significance, most likely because of low power.

According to the study, the label for this sample's time point signals: baseline before first vaccination. The vaccinee samples were drawn from two UK trials, COV001 and COV002, one of which was a single-blind randomized controlled phase 2/3 trial testing AZD1222 (ChAdOx1 nCoV-19) in healthy adults. For TCRbeta chain sequencing, PBMC samples were collected from trial participants at day 0 and at day 28 after the second dose. The CDR3 regions of human TCRbeta chains were analyzed by immunosequencing. Turning to the authors' computational methods: Repertoire TCRs were checked for matches against a reference library of SARS-CoV-2-specific TCRs that had been generated using the MIRA antigen-specificity platform. Breadth meant the fraction of unique TCRs that were SARS-CoV-2-associated, whereas depth meant the fraction of total T cells that were SARS-CoV-2-associated. Each spike-specific TCR was assigned to its reactive spike region and to a CD4 or CD8 class using the MIRA data. Log10-transformed breadth and depth values were compared by one-way ANOVA with Sidak's multiple comparisons tests. Drawn from immuneACCESS, this table holds only the in-frame rearrangements with V and J called that TCRdb kept. Clones are partly lost; checked studies trace under half to an unresolved V gene and leave the rest unexplained. V, J and clone size reflect that table, while D and trimming were determined from the DNA. The sample table shows around 160,000 clones, and around 91% are seen once. Roughly 5.6% of the sample goes to the ten largest clones.

This chain joins TRBV2 to TRBJ2-7, and TRBD1 matches 11 of the central bases. This TCR was recovered from an adult in good health. Sequenced here: peripheral blood, sampled on day 0 of AZD1222 vaccination. The base sequence is TGTGCCAGCAGTGTTCCCGGACAGGGGGCTCCCGGCCTCTACGAGCAGTACTTC. Its product reads: CASSVPGQGAPGLYEQYF.